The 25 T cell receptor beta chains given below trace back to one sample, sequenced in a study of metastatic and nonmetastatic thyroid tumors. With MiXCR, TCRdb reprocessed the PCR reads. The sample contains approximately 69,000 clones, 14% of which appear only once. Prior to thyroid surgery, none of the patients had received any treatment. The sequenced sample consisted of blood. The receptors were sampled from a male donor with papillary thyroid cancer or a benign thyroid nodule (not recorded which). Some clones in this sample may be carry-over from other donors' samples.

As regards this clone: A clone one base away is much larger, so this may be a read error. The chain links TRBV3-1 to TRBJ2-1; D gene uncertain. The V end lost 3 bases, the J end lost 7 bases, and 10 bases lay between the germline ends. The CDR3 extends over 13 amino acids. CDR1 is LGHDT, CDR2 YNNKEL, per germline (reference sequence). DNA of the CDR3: TGTGCCAGCAGCCAGTCCTCCTTGAATGAGCAGTTCTTC. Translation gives CASSQSSLNEQFF.

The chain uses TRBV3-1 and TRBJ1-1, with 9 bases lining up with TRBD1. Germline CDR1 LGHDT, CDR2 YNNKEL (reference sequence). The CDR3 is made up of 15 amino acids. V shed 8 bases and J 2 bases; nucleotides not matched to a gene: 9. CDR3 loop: CASVPGQGFNTEAFF. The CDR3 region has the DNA TGTGCCAGCGTCCCGGGACAGGGATTCAACACTGAAGCTTTCTTT. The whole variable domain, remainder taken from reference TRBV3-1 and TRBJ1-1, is DTAVSQTPKYLVTQMGNDKSIKCEQNLGHDTMYWYKQDSKKFLKIMFSYNNKELIINETVPNRFSPKSPDKAHLNLHINSLELGDSAVYFCASVPGQGFNTEAFFGQGTRLTVV.

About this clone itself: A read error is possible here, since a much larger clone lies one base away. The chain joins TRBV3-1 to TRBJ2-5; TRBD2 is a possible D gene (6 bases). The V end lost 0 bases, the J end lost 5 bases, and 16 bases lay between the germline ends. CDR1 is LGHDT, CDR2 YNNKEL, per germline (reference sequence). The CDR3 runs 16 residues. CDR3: CASSQDLGGRKETQYF. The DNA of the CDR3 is TGTGCCAGCAGCCAAGATCTCGGGGGAAGAAAGGAGACCCAGTACTTC.

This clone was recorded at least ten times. Here the CDR3 DNA reads TGTGCCAGCAGTTACGGGCGGGGGTACAACACTGAAGCTTTCTTT. Translation gives CASSYGRGYNTEAFF. The V gene is TRBV6-5, the J gene TRBJ1-1; possibly TRBD1 for D (5 bases). This CDR3 has 15 residues. CDR1 is MNHEY and CDR2 is SVGAGI in the germline V gene. With 2 bases removed from V and 2 bases from J, the gap between germline ends came to 12 bases.

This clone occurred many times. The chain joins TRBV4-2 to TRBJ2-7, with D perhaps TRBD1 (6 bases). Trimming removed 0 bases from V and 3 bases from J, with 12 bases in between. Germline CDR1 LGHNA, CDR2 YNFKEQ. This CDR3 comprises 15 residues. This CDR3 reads CASSQDRGTYYEQYF. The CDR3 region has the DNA TGTGCCAGCAGCCAAGACAGGGGAACATACTACGAGCAGTACTTC.

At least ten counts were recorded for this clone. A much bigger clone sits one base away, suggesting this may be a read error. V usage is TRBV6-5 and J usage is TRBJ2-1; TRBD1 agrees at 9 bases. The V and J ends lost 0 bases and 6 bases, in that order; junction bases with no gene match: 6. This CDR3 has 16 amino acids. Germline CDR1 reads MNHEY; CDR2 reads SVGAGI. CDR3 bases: TGTGCCAGCAGTTACTCGGGCAGACAGGGGGGCAATGAGCAGTTCTTC. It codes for CASSYSGRQGGNEQFF.

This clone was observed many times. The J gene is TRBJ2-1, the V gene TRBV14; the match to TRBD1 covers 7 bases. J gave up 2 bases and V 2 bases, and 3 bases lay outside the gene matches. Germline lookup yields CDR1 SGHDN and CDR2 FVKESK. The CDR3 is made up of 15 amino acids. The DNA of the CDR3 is TGTGCCAGCAGCCAATTAGGGGGCGCCTACAATGAGCAGTTCTTC. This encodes CASSQLGGAYNEQFF. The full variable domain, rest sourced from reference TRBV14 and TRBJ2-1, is EAGVTQFPSHSVIEKGQTVTLRCDPISGHDNLYWYRRVMGKEIKFLLHFVKESKQDESGMPNNRFLAERTGGTYSTLKVQPAELEDSGVYFCASSQLGGAYNEQFFGPGTRLTVL.

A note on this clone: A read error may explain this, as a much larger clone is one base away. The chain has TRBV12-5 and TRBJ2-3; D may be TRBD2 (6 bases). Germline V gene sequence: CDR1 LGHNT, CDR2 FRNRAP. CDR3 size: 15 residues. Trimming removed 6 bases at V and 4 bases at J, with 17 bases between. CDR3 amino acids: CASGSGTPSSDTQYF. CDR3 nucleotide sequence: TGTGCTAGTGGCTCCGGGACTCCATCGTCAGATACGCAGTATTTT.

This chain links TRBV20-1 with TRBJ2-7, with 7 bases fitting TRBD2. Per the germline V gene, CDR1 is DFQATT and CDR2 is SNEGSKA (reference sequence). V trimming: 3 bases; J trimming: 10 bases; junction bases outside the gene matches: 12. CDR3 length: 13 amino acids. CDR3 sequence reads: CSARGPGGSDQYV. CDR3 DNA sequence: TGCAGTGCTAGGGGACCGGGAGGATCCGATCAGTACGTC.

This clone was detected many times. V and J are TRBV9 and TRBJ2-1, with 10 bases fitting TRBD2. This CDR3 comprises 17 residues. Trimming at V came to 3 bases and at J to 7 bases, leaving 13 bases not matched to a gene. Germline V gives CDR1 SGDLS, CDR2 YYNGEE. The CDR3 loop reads CASSATSGNTRGNEQFF. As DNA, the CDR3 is TGTGCCAGCAGCGCTACTAGCGGGAACACCCGGGGGAATGAGCAGTTCTTC.

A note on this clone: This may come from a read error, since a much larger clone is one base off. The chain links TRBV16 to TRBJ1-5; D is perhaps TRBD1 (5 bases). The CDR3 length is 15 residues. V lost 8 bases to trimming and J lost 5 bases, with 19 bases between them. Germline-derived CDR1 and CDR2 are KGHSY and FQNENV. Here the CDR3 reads CASRPWGGAHQPQHF. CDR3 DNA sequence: TGTGCCAGCCGTCCGTGGGGAGGGGCTCATCAGCCCCAGCATTTT. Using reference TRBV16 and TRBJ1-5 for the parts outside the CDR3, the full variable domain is GEEVAQTPKHLVRGEGQKAKLYCAPIKGHSYVFWYQQVLKNEFKFLISFQNENVFDETGMPKERFSAKCLPNSPCSLEIQATKLEDSAVYFCASRPWGGAHQPQHFGDGTRLSIL.

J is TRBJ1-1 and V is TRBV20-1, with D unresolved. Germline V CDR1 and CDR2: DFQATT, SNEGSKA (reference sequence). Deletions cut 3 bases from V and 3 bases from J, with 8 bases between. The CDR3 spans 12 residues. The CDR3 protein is CSASRGYTEAFF. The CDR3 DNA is TGCAGTGCTAGTCGGGGTTACACTGAAGCTTTCTTT.

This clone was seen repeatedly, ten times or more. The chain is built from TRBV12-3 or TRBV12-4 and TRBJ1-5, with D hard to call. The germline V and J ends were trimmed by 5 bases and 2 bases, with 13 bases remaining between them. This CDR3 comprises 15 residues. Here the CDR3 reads CASSLQAAGNQPQHF. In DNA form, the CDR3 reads TGTGCCAGCAGTCTGCAGGCGGCGGGCAATCAGCCCCAGCATTTT.

CDR3 region: CASSSQTEGPNTEAFF. CDR3 nucleotide sequence: TGTGCCAGCAGCTCCCAGACGGAAGGGCCGAACACTGAAGCTTTCTTT. The V call is TRBV11-2, the J call TRBJ1-1; D gene ambiguous. Trimming stripped 4 bases from V and 1 base from J, with 16 bases between. Germline V gene lookup returns CDR1 SGHAT and CDR2 FQNNGV. This CDR3 is built from 16 residues.

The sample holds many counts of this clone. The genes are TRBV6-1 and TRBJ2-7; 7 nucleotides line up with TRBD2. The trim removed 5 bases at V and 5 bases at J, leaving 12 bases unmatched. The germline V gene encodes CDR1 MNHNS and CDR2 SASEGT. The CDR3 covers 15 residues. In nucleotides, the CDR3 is TGTGCCAGCAGTCCCTCCTTGGGGGAGGGCAACGAGCAGTACTTC. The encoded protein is CASSPSLGEGNEQYF.

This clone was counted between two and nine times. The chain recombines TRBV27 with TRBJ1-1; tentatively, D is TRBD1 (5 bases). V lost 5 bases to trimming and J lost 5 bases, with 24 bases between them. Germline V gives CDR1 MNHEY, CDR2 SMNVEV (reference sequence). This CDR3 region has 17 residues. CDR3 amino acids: CASSPYTLTPRVTEAFF. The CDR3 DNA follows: TGTGCCAGCAGTCCGTACACGCTCACCCCCAGGGTTACTGAAGCTTTCTTT.

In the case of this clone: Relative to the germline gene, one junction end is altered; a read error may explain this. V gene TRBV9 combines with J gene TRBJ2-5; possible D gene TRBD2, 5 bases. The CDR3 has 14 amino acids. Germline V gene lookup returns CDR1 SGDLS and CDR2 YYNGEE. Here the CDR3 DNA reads TGTGCCAGTAGCGTAGATGCCCCGGGCGAGACCCAGTACTTC. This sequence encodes CASSVDAPGETQYF.

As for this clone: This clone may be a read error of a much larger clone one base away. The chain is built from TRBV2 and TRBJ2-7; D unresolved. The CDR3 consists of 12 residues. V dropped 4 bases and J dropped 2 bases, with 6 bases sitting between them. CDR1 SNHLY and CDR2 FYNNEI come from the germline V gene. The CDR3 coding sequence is TGTGCCAGCAGTGCTGGTGCCTACGAGCAGTACTTC. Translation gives CASSAGAYEQYF.

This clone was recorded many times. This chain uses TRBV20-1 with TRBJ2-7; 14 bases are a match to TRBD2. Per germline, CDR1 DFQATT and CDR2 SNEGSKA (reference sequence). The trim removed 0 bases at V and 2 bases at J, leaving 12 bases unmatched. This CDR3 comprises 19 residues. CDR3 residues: CSARDPDRRGLAGAYEQYF. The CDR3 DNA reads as TGCAGTGCTAGAGACCCGGACAGGAGGGGACTAGCGGGAGCCTACGAGCAGTACTTC.

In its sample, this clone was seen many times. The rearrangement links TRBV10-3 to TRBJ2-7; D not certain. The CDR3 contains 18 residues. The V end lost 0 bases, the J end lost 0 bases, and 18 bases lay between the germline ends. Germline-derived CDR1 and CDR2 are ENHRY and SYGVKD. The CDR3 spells CAISESPAAEPHSYEQYF. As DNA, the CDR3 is TGTGCCATCAGTGAGTCGCCGGCGGCAGAGCCCCACTCCTACGAGCAGTACTTC.

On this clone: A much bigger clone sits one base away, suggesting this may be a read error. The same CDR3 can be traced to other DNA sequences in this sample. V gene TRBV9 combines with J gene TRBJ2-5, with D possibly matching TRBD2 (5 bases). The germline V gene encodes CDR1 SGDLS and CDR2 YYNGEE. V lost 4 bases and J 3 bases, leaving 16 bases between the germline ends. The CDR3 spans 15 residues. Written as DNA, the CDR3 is TGTGCCAGCAGCCTGGGAGTGGGCGTAGAAGAGACCCAGTACTTC. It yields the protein CASSLGVGVEETQYF.

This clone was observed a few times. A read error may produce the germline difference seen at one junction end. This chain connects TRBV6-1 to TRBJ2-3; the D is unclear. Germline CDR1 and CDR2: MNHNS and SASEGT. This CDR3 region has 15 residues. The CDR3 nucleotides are TGTGCCAGCAGCCTTTGGGCATTAAGCACAGATACGCATTATTTT. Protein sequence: CASSLWALSTDTHYF.

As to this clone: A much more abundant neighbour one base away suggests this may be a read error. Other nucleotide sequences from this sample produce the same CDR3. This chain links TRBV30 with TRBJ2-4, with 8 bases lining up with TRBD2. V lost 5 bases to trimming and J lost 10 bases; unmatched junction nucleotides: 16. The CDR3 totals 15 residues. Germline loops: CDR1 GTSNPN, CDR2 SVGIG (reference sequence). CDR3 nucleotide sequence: TGTGCCTGGCCGCTTCCCCGGGAGGGCGAAGGGATTCAGTACTTC. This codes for CAWPLPREGEGIQYF.

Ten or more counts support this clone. The CDR3 protein is CASRGSGPTQYF. The CDR3 coding sequence is TGTGCCAGCAGAGGATCGGGGCCGACCCAGTACTTC. The V and J genes are TRBV28 and TRBJ2-5; D assignment may be TRBD1 or TRBD2 (5 bases each). The germline CDR1 and CDR2 sequences are MDHEN and SYDVKM. The CDR3 spans 12 residues. V lost 6 bases to trimming and J lost 7 bases, with 12 bases between them.

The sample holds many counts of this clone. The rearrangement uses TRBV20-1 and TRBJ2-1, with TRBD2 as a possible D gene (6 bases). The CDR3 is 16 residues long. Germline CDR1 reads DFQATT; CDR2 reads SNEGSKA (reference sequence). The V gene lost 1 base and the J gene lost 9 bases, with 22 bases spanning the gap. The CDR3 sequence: CSARAGEGLSESEQFF. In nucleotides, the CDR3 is TGCAGTGCTAGAGCGGGGGAAGGACTAAGCGAGAGTGAGCAGTTCTTC.